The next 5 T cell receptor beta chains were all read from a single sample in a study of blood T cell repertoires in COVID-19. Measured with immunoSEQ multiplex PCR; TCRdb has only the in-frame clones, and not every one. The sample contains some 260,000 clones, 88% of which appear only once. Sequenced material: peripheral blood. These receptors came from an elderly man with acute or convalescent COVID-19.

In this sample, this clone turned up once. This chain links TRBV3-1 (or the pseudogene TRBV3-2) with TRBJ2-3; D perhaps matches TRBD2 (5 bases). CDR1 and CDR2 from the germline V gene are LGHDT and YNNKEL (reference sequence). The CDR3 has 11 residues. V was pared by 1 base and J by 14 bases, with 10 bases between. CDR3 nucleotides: TGTGCCAGCAGCCAAGGGACTTCGCTGTATTTT. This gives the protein CASSQGTSLYF.

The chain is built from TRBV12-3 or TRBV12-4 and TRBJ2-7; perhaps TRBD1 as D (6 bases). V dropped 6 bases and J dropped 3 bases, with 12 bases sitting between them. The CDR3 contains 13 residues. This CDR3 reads CASSEQGFYEQYF. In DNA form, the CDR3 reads TGTGCCAGCAGCGAACAGGGATTCTACGAGCAGTACTTC.

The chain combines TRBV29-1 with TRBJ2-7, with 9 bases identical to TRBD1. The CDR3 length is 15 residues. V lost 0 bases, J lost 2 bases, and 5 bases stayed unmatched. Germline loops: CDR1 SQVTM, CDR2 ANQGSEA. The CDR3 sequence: CSVEDPGTGTYEQYF. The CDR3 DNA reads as TGCAGCGTTGAAGATCCCGGGACAGGGACCTACGAGCAGTACTTC.

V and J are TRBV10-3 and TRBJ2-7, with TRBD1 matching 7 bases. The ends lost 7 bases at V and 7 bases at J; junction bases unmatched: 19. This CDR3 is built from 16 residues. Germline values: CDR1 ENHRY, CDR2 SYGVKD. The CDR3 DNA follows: TGTGCCATCACGGACAGGAAAAATCGGACAAGTAAAGAGCAGTACTTC. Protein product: CAITDRKNRTSKEQYF.

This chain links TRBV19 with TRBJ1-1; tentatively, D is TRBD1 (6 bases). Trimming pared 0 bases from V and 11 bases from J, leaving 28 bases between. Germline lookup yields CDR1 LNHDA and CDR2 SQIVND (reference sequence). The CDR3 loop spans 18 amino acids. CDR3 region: CASSIEHPTRPGAFGAFF. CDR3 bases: TGTGCCAGTAGTATAGAACATCCGACACGTCCAGGGGCCTTTGGGGCTTTCTTT.